This T cell receptor (beta chain) stems from a study of blood T cell repertoires in COVID-19. Study context: Nucleic acid was either cDNA or gDNA, and it came from T cells, B-cell-depleted T cells, or PBMCs.

This CDR3 has 15 amino acids. Germline assignment: CDR1 MNHEY and CDR2 SVGEGT. The V gene end was trimmed by 5 bases and the J gene end by 0 bases; junction bases not matched to a gene: 6. Profiled with immunoSEQ multiplex PCR; TCRdb holds only in-frame clones, not every one. The table lists approximately 150,000 clones, around 84% of them singletons. The TCR originated in a woman of 80 years or more with acute or convalescent COVID-19. Source material: peripheral blood. This chain links TRBV6-2 or TRBV6-3 with TRBJ1-1, with 7 bases lining up with TRBD1. In nucleotides, the CDR3 is TGTGCCAGCAGTCTGCAGGGGGTCATGAACACTGAAGCTTTCTTT. Protein product: CASSLQGVMNTEAFF.